Here is one T cell receptor beta chain with its context. These data belong to a study of blood T cell repertoires in COVID-19. Original methodology: Amplification with reference gene primers provided the estimates of nucleated cell counts. Clones were sequenced by immunoSEQ multiplex PCR, and TCRdb holds only the in-frame ones, with some missing. V, J and clone size derive from that table, while D and trimming were established from the DNA sequence. The sample carries about 240,000 clones, 65% to 90% recorded once. V was clipped by 2 bases and J by 7 bases, with 11 bases between them. The germline gives CDR1 MNHNY, CDR2 SVGAGI (reference sequence). The CDR3 has 13 amino acids.

V and J are TRBV6-6 and TRBJ1-1, with D maybe TRBD1 (5 bases). The sequencing sample was made of peripheral blood. The TCR comes from a man over 45 with COVID-19, enrolled during active disease. The CDR3 DNA is TGTGCCAGCAGTTACCAGGGTAAATTTGAAGCTTTCTTT. Amino acids: CASSYQGKFEAFF.